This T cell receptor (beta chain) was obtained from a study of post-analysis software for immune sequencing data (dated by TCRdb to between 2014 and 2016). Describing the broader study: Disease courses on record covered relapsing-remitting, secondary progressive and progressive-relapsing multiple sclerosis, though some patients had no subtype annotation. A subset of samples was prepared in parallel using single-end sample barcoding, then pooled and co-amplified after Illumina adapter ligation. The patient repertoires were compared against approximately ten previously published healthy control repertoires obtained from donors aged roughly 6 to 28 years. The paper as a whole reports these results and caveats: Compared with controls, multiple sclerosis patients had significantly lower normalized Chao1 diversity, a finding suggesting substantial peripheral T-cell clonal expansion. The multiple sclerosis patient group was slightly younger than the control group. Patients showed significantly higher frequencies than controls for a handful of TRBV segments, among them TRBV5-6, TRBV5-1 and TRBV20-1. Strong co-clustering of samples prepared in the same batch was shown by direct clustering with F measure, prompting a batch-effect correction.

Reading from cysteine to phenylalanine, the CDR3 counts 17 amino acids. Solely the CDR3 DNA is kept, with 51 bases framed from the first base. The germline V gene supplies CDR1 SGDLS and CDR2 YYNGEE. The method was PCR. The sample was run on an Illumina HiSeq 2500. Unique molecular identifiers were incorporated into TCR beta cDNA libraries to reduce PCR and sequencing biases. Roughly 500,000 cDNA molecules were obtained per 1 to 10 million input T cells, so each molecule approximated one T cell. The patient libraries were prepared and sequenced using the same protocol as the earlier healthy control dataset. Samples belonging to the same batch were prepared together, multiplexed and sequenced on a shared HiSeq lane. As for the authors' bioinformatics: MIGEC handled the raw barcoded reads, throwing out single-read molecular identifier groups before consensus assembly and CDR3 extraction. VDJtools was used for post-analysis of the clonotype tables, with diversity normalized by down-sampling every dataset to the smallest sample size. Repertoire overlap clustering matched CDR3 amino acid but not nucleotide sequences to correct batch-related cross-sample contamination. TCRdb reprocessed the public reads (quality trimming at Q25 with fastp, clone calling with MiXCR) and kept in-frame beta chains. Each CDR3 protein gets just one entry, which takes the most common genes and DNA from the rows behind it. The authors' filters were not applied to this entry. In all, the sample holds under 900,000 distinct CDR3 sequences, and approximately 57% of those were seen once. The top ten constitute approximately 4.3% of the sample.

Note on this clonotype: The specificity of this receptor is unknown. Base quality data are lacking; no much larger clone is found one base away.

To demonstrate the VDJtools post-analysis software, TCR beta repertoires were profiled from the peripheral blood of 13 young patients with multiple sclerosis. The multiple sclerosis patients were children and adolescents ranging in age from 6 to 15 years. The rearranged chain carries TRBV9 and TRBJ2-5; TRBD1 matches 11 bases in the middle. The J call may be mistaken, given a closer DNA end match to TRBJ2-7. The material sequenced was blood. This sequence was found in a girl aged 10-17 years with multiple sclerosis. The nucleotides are TGTGCCAGCAGCGTAGAGCCTGGGTGGACAGGGGGCGACGAGCAGTACTTC. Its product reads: CASSVEPGWTGGDEQYF.